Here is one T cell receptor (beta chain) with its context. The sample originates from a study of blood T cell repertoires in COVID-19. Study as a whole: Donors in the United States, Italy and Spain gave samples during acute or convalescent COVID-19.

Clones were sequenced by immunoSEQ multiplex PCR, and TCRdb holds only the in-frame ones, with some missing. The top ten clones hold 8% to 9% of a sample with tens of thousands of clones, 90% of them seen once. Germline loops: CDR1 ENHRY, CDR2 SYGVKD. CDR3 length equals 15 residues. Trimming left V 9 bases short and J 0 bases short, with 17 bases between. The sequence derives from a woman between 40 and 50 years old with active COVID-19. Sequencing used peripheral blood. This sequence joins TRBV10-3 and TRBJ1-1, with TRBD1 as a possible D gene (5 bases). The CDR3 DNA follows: TGTGCCATTAGGGATCTGGGGGGGGTGAACACTGAAGCTTTCTTT. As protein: CAIRDLGGVNTEAFF.